These 32 T cell receptor beta chains were sequenced from one sample in a study of blood T cell repertoires in COVID-19. Profiling relied on immunoSEQ multiplex PCR, and the TCRdb table lists in-frame clones only, not all of them. The sample has about 340,000 clones; around 91% are singletons. Material: peripheral blood. Every receptor here comes from a woman under 30 who had recovered from COVID-19.

This sequence joins TRBV7-2 and TRBJ1-1, with 7 bases that match TRBD1. Germline CDR1 reads SGHTA; CDR2 reads FQGNSA. The length of the CDR3 is 15 residues. V was clipped by 4 bases and J by 1 base; unmatched bases: 6. The CDR3 bases are TGTGCCAGCAGCTCCTGGGACAGCCAGAACACTGAAGCTTTCTTT. It yields the protein CASSSWDSQNTEAFF.

The CDR3 here is CASRRGLAGNTGELFF. In nucleotides, the CDR3 is TGTGCCAGCAGACGGGGACTAGCGGGCAACACCGGGGAGCTGTTTTTT. The gene calls are TRBV5-6 and TRBJ2-2, with TRBD2 identical over 12 bases. V was clipped by 5 bases and J by 2 bases; unmatched bases: 4. CDR1 is SGHDT and CDR2 is YYEEEE in the germline V gene. This CDR3 comprises 16 residues.

In regard to this clone: Distinct nucleotide sequences in the sample also encode this CDR3. V is TRBV4-3 and J is TRBJ2-1; D gene unclear. V lost 3 bases and J lost 4, with 7 bases in between. Per germline, CDR1 LGHNA and CDR2 YSLEER. CDR3 length: 13 amino acids. The CDR3 sequence: CASSQAVYNEQFF. CDR3 bases: TGCGCCAGCAGCCAGGCTGTTTACAATGAGCAGTTCTTC.

The chain employs TRBV25-1 and TRBJ1-6; no clear D. V was clipped by 3 bases and J by 9 bases, with 3 bases between them. Germline-derived CDR1 and CDR2 are MGHDK and SYGVNS. The CDR3 sequence is 11 residues long. Written as DNA, the CDR3 is TGTGCCAGCAGTGATAGTTCACCCCTCCACTTT. It translates to CASSDSSPLHF. The full variable domain, with the rest looked up from reference TRBV25-1 and TRBJ1-6, is EADIYQTPRYLVIGTGKKITLECSQTMGHDKMYWYQQDPGMELHLIHYSYGVNSTEKGDLSSESTVSRIRTEHFPLTLESARPSHTSQYLCASSDSSPLHFGNGTRLTVT.

The chain carries TRBV5-6 and TRBJ1-1; D may be TRBD1 (5 bases). V lost 4 bases, J lost 3 bases, and 19 bases lay in between. CDR3 length equals 16 residues. The germline V gene encodes CDR1 SGHDT and CDR2 YYEEEE. The CDR3 DNA reads TGTGCCAGCAGCCCGTACCCCGGGGGTGTGGACACTGAAGCTTTCTTT. Translating it yields CASSPYPGGVDTEAFF.

The chain has TRBV7-9 and TRBJ2-1, with 13 bases aligning to TRBD2. V dropped 3 bases and J dropped 8; count of bases not matched to a gene: 10. The CDR3 has 17 residues. CDR1 SEHNR and CDR2 FQNEAQ come from the germline V gene (reference sequence). The CDR3 here is CASSFWLLAGGRDEQFF. CDR3 DNA: TGTGCCAGCAGCTTCTGGCTACTAGCGGGAGGGCGTGATGAGCAGTTCTTC.

The rearrangement joins TRBV5-1 to TRBJ1-2; 7 bases align to TRBD1. CDR1 is SGHRS and CDR2 is YFSETQ in the germline V gene. Trimming cost V 0 bases and J 7 bases; bases outside gene matches: 3. This CDR3 has 13 residues. This CDR3 is CASSLEGGLGYTF. The CDR3 region has the DNA TGCGCCAGCAGCTTGGAAGGGGGCCTTGGCTACACCTTC.

This chain connects TRBV19 to TRBJ1-2; D is unresolved. The CDR3 runs to 14 residues. The V end lost 5 bases, the J end lost 4 bases, and 14 bases lay between the germline ends. The V gene's germline CDR1 is LNHDA and CDR2 SQIVND (reference sequence). Here the CDR3 reads CASSPPRRPYGYTF. Written as DNA, the CDR3 is TGTGCCAGTAGTCCCCCCAGGCGTCCCTATGGCTACACCTTC.

The V and J genes are TRBV5-1 and TRBJ2-5; TRBD2 matches 9 bases. After removal of 5 bases from V and 4 bases from J, the junction contained 6 bases not matched to a gene. In germline, CDR1 is SGHRS, CDR2 YFSETQ. The CDR3 extends over 14 amino acids. The CDR3 sequence is CASRLAGALETQYF. The CDR3, as DNA: TGCGCCAGCAGATTAGCGGGAGCGTTAGAGACCCAGTACTTC.

V and J are TRBV7-9 and TRBJ2-7; D ambiguous. The germline CDR1 and CDR2 sequences are SEHNR and FQNEAQ (reference sequence). The CDR3 covers 14 residues. The ends were cut back, 5 bases at V and 2 bases at J, with 13 bases in the middle. CDR3 region: CASSPHSETYEQYV. The CDR3 region has the DNA TGTGCCAGCAGCCCCCACAGTGAGACCTACGAGCAGTACGTC.

V usage is TRBV10-3 and J usage is TRBJ2-7; 12 bases are shared with TRBD2. V lost 3 bases to trimming and J lost 3 bases; unmatched junction nucleotides: 3. CDR1 and CDR2 from the germline V gene are ENHRY and SYGVKD. The CDR3 covers 15 residues. The chain's CDR3 is CAISDGLAGNYEQYV. DNA of the CDR3: TGTGCCATCAGTGATGGACTAGCGGGAAACTACGAGCAGTACGTC.

This rearrangement joins TRBV10-3 to TRBJ2-3; the D gene is possibly TRBD2 (5 bases). Germline CDR1 and CDR2: ENHRY and SYGVKD. The CDR3 covers 13 residues. V lost 0 bases and J lost 9, with 10 bases in between. In DNA, the CDR3 is TGTGCCATCAGTGAGTCTATAGGAGGCACGCAGTATTTT. This codes for CAISESIGGTQYF.

This CDR3 is CASSHVASGRIHEQFF. CDR3 DNA sequence: TGTGCCAGCAGCCACGTCGCTAGCGGGAGGATTCACGAGCAGTTCTTC. V usage is TRBV6-2 or TRBV6-3 and J usage is TRBJ2-1; 11 positions match TRBD2. The CDR3 totals 16 residues. The V gene's germline CDR1 is MNHEY and CDR2 SVGEGT. The V gene end was trimmed by 6 bases and the J gene end by 10 bases; junction bases not matched to a gene: 14.

This chain joins TRBV11-2 and TRBJ2-1; 8 bases agree with TRBD2. The CDR3 is made up of 16 amino acids. The junction had 6 bases not matched to a gene; V was cut back by 3 bases and J by 2 bases. Germline CDR1 reads SGHAT; CDR2 reads FQNNGV. This chain's CDR3 is CASSFTSGWAYNEQFF. DNA of the CDR3: TGTGCCAGCAGCTTTACTAGCGGTTGGGCCTACAATGAGCAGTTCTTC.

The rearrangement links TRBV6-2 or TRBV6-3 to TRBJ2-1, with TRBD2 matching 11 bases. J gave up 7 bases and V 1 base, and 9 bases lay outside the gene matches. The CDR3 is made up of 17 amino acids. Germline V gene sequence: CDR1 MNHEY, CDR2 SVGEGT. The CDR3 region has the DNA TGTGCCAGCAGTTACTTTGCACGACTAGCGGGACGGAATGAGCAGTTCTTC. Translated, it gives CASSYFARLAGRNEQFF.

This chain connects TRBV4-1 to TRBJ1-1; tentatively, D is TRBD1 (5 bases). Trimming left V 2 bases short and J 3 bases short, with 10 bases between. The CDR3 is made up of 14 amino acids. CDR1 MGHRA and CDR2 YSYEKL come from the germline V gene. The CDR3 region is CASSQRGWDTEAFF. The DNA of the CDR3 is TGCGCCAGCAGCCAAAGGGGCTGGGACACTGAAGCTTTCTTT.

V is TRBV5-1 and J is TRBJ2-5, with unresolved D. The CDR3 is 14 residues long. The V and J ends lost 3 bases and 5 bases respectively, with 14 bases between them. Germline CDR1 reads SGHRS; CDR2 reads YFSETQ. CDR3 DNA: TGCGCCAGCAGCTCTCGAAAGCGCGCCGAGACCCAGTACTTC. Protein product: CASSSRKRAETQYF.

Only one count was recorded for this clone. The chain employs TRBV25-1 and TRBJ2-2, with 7 bases aligning to TRBD2. The germline gives CDR1 MGHDK, CDR2 SYGVNS. The CDR3 consists of 15 residues. V lost 4 bases to trimming and J lost 4 bases; unmatched junction nucleotides: 6. CDR3 loop: CASSGGSVGTGELFF. In DNA form, the CDR3 reads TGTGCCAGCAGTGGCGGGAGTGTCGGCACCGGGGAGCTGTTTTTT.

The J gene is TRBJ2-7, the V gene TRBV27; TRBD2 is a possible D gene (6 bases). Trimming stripped 6 bases from V and 2 bases from J, with 14 bases between. The CDR3 spans 14 residues. Germline loops: CDR1 MNHEY, CDR2 SMNVEV (reference sequence). CDR3 amino acids: CASSRMGGTYEQYV. DNA for the CDR3: TGTGCCAGCAGCCGAATGGGCGGGACCTACGAGCAGTACGTC.

The chain links TRBV11-2 to TRBJ2-5, with TRBD2 matching 14 bases. Losses at the gene ends were 3 bases for V and 5 bases for J; bases not matched to a gene: 14. CDR1 SGHAT and CDR2 FQNNGV come from the germline V gene. The CDR3 is 19 amino acids. The CDR3 region is CASSFNSGLAGVLAETQYF. The CDR3 DNA reads as TGTGCCAGCAGCTTCAACTCGGGACTAGCGGGAGTCTTAGCGGAGACCCAGTACTTC.

The chain uses TRBV11-2 and TRBJ2-2; TRBD1 is a possible D gene (5 bases). The germline CDR1 and CDR2 sequences are SGHAT and FQNNGV. The CDR3 runs to 14 residues. V lost 5 bases and J lost 1, with 8 bases in between. CDR3 loop: CASSTTVNTGELFF. The CDR3 region has the DNA TGTGCCAGCAGCACGACAGTGAACACCGGGGAGCTGTTTTTT.

This chain links TRBV4-3 with TRBJ2-7; TRBD1 matches 10 bases. J was trimmed by 2 bases and V by 4 bases; bases with no gene match: 8. The V gene's germline CDR1 is LGHNA and CDR2 YSLEER. This CDR3 is 16 amino acids long. Here the CDR3 DNA reads TGCGCCAGCAGCCTTCGGCCTGACAGGGGGCCCTACGAGCAGTACGTC. Encoded protein: CASSLRPDRGPYEQYV.

V usage is TRBV7-7 and J usage is TRBJ1-1, with D uncertain. The V gene lost 6 bases and the J gene lost 1 base, with 9 bases spanning the gap. CDR1 is SSHAT, CDR2 FNYEAQ, per germline (reference sequence). CDR3 length equals 13 residues. The CDR3 region has the DNA TGTGCCAGCAGTAAGGACTCGAACACTGAAGCTTTCTTT. Its translation is CASSKDSNTEAFF.

This rearrangement joins TRBV6-5 to TRBJ2-1, with D unclear. V lost 0 bases and J 6 bases, leaving 6 bases between the germline ends. CDR1 and CDR2 (germline): MNHEY, SVGAGI. This CDR3 is built from 13 residues. CDR3 DNA sequence: TGTGCCAGCAGTTACTCTACGGGCAATGAGCAGTTCTTC. It codes for CASSYSTGNEQFF.

This clone was seen only once. The J gene is TRBJ1-1, the V gene TRBV7-8, with unresolved D. Germline-derived CDR1 and CDR2 are SGHVS and FQNEAQ. Trimming removed 5 bases from V and 7 bases from J, with 17 bases in between. CDR3 size: 14 residues. The CDR3 loop is CASSPTTAGIEAFF. CDR3 DNA: TGTGCCAGCAGCCCAACTACGGCGGGGATTGAAGCTTTCTTT.

The rearrangement links TRBV10-1 to TRBJ2-3, with 8 positions matching TRBD2. Germline CDR1 WNHNN, CDR2 SYGVQD (reference sequence). This CDR3 comprises 14 residues. V lost 6 bases, J lost 4 bases, and 6 bases stayed unmatched. The CDR3 region is CASSKREYADTQYF. In nucleotides, the CDR3 is TGCGCCAGCAGCAAGCGGGAGTATGCAGATACGCAGTATTTT.

On this clone: This CDR3 is also generated by other DNA sequences in the sample. This rearrangement joins TRBV6-5 to TRBJ2-7, with D possibly being TRBD1 (6 bases). The CDR3 contains 13 residues. The V end lost 6 bases, the J end lost 2 bases, and 11 bases lay between the germline ends. CDR1 MNHEY and CDR2 SVGAGI come from the germline V gene. The CDR3 bases are TGTGCCAGCAGGGATAGGGGGACCTACGAGCAGTACGTC. Translating gives CASRDRGTYEQYV.

The genes are TRBV21-1 and TRBJ1-2; the D call TRBD1 from the table was never checked on the DNA. TRBV21-1 is a known pseudogene. The CDR3 is 14 amino acids. The CDR3 region is CASSKGAREKGYTF. The CDR3 nucleotides are TGTGCCAGCAGCAAAGGAGCCAGGGAAAAAGGCTACACCTTC.

The J gene is TRBJ1-4, the V gene TRBV27; D gene unclear. The germline V gene encodes CDR1 MNHEY and CDR2 SMNVEV (reference sequence). CDR3 length equals 14 residues. V was clipped by 7 bases and J by 2 bases, with 11 bases between them. The CDR3 here is CASTGLETNEKLFF. The CDR3, as DNA: TGTGCCAGCACGGGGTTAGAGACTAATGAAAAACTGTTTTTT.

The rearrangement links TRBV18 to TRBJ2-5; TRBD1 matches 12 bases. Germline values: CDR1 KGHSH, CDR2 LQKENI. The V and J ends lost 2 bases and 5 bases, in that order; junction bases with no gene match: 9. The CDR3 spans 17 residues. The CDR3 DNA is TGTGCCAGCTCACCAGGATCCGGGACAGGGGGCGGGGAGACCCAGTACTTC. It specifies CASSPGSGTGGGETQYF.

The J gene is TRBJ2-1, the V gene TRBV30; the match to TRBD2 covers 8 bases. J gave up 9 bases and V 4 bases, and 5 bases lay outside the gene matches. Germline V gene data show CDR1 as GTSNPN and CDR2 as SVGIG (reference sequence). CDR3 length: 12 amino acids. The DNA of the CDR3 is TGTGCCTGGAACGGACTAGCAGGTGAGCAGTTCTTC. This sequence encodes CAWNGLAGEQFF.

The chain employs TRBV18 and TRBJ1-4, with 7 bases identical to TRBD1. Germline assignment: CDR1 KGHSH and CDR2 LQKENI. The CDR3 length is 15 residues. V lost 0 bases to trimming and J lost 5 bases; unmatched junction nucleotides: 3. The CDR3 bases are TGTGCCAGCTCACCACCGGGACAGAAGAATGAAAAACTGTTTTTT. It encodes CASSPPGQKNEKLFF. The variable domain in full, with the rest retrieved from reference TRBV18 and TRBJ1-4, is NAGVMQNPRHLVRRRGQEARLRCSPMKGHSHVYWYRQLPEEGLKFMVYLQKENIIDESGMPKERFSAEFPKEGPSILRIQQVVRGDSAAYFCASSPPGQKNEKLFFGSGTQLSVL.